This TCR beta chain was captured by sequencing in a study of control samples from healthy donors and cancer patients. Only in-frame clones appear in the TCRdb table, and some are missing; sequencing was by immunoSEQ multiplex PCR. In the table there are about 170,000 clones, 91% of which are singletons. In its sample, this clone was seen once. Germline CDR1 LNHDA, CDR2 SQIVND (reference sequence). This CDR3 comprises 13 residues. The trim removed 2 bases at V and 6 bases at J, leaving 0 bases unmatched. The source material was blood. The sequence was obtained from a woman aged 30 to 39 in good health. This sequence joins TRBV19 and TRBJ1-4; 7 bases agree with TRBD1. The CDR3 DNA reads TGTGCCAGTAGTATAACAGGGGATGAAAAACTGTTTTTT. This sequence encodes CASSITGDEKLFF. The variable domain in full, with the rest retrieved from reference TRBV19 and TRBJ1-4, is DGGITQSPKYLFRKEGQNVTLSCEQNLNHDAMYWYRQDPGQGLRLIYYSQIVNDFQKGDIAEGYSVSREKKESFPLTVTSAQKNPTAFYLCASSITGDEKLFFGSGTQLSVL.